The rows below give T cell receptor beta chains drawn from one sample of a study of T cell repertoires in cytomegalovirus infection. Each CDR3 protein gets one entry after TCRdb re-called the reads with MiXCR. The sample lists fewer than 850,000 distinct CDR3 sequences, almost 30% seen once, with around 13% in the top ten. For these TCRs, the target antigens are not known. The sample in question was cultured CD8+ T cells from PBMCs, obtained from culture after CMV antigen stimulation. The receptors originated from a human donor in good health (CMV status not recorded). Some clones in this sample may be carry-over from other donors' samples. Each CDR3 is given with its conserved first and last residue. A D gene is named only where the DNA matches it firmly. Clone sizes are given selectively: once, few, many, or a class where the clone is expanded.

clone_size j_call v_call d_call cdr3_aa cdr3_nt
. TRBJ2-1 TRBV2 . CASTPGDNEQFF TGTGCCAGCACTCCCGGGGATAATGAGCAGTTCTTC
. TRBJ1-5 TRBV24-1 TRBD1 CATSDRDRAQPQHF TGTGCCACCAGTGACCGGGACAGGGCCCAGCCCCAGCATTTT
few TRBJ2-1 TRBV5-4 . CASSLVEASYNEQFF TGTGCCAGCAGCTTGGTGGAGGCCTCCTACAATGAGCAGTTCTTC
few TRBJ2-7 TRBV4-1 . CASSQDWATITYEQYF TGCGCCAGCAGCCAAGATTGGGCGACCATTACCTACGAGCAGTACTTC
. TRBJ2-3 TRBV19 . CASSLSDDTDTQYF TGTGCCAGTAGCTTATCGGACGACACAGATACGCAGTATTTT
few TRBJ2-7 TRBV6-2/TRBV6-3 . CASSYSRTSYEQYF TGTGCCAGCAGTTACTCGAGGACTTCGTACGAGCAGTACTTC
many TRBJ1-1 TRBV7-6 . CASSSGLPTEAFF TGTGCCAGCAGCTCGGGACTTCCAACTGAAGCTTTCTTT
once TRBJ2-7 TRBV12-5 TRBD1 CASGTWDRAGEQYF TGTGCTAGTGGTACGTGGGACAGGGCAGGCGAGCAGTACTTC
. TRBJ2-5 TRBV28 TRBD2 CASSLFPAGTRAPRTQYF TGTGCCAGCAGTTTATTCCCAGCCGGGACTAGGGCACCTCGGACCCAGTACTTC
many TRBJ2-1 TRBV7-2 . CASSTWSYNEQFF TGTGCCAGCAGCACATGGAGTTACAATGAGCAGTTCTTC
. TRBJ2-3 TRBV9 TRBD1 CASSAGTEGTDTQYF TGTGCCAGCAGCGCCGGGACAGAAGGTACAGATACGCAGTATTTT
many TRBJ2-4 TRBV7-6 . CASSLGGAKNIQYF TGTGCCAGCAGCTTAGGGGGTGCCAAAAACATTCAGTACTTC
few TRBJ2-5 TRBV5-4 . CASSPGWGIEETQYF TGTGCCAGCAGCCCCGGGTGGGGTATCGAGGAGACCCAGTACTTC
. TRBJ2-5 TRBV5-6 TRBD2 CASSPWRGGTQETQYF TGTGCCAGCAGCCCCTGGCGCGGGGGGACTCAAGAGACCCAGTACTTC
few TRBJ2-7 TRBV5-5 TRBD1 CASSSQGAGNYEQYF TGTGCCAGCAGCTCCCAGGGGGCAGGTAATTACGAGCAGTACTTC
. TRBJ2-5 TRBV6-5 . CASSYGAGTEETQYF TGTGCCAGCAGTTACGGGGCGGGGACTGAAGAGACCCAGTACTTC
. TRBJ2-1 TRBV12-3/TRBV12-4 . CASSLGGGPTREQFF TGTGCCAGCAGTTTAGGGGGGGGGCCAACCCGCGAGCAGTTCTTC
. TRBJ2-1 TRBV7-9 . CASSLGSPFF TGTGCCAGCAGCTTAGGGTCCCCGTTCTTC
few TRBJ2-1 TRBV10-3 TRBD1 CAISSGTGIDEQFF TGTGCCATCAGCTCCGGGACAGGGATCGATGAGCAGTTCTTC
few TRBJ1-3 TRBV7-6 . CASSTPNTIYF TGTGCCAGCAGTACACCCAACACCATATATTTT
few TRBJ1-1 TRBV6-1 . CASSGPFVRDVEAFF TGTGCCAGCAGTGGCCCCTTCGTCAGGGACGTTGAAGCTTTCTTT
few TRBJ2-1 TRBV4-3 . CASSQGVAEQFF TGCGCCAGCAGCCAAGGCGTTGCTGAGCAGTTCTTC